The rows below give T cell receptor beta chains drawn from one sample of a study of cytomegalovirus exposure and HLA in healthy donors. TCRdb's table, derived via immunoSEQ multiplex PCR, lists solely in-frame clones and lacks some. The table includes 200,000 to 250,000 clones, around nine tenths detected once. The sequenced sample consisted of PBMCs. The receptors come from a woman younger than 35 in good health and CMV-seronegative. Each CDR3 is given with its conserved first and last residue. The order of the fields is D gene, CDR3 length, V gene, J gene, clone size, CDR3 protein, CDR3 DNA. The D gene is left open where the match is weak. Clone size is shown for a subset of rows, as once, few, many or a class of expanded clone.

TRBD1	16	TRBV2	TRBJ1-1	NA	CASSELGQGLNTEAFF	TGTGCCAGCAGTGAGCTAGGACAGGGCCTGAACACTGAAGCTTTCTTT
TRBD1	17	TRBV5-6	TRBJ1-1	NA	CASSHRTGGKLNTEAFF	TGTGCCAGCAGCCATCGAACAGGGGGAAAACTGAACACTGAAGCTTTCTTT
NA	13	TRBV19	TRBJ2-5	NA	CASSGGARETQYF	TGTGCCAGTAGTGGTGGAGCACGAGAGACCCAGTACTTC
NA	14	TRBV27	TRBJ2-7	NA	CASSLLGTSYEQYF	TGTGCCAGCAGTTTATTGGGGACTTCCTACGAGCAGTACTTC
NA	16	TRBV7-9	TRBJ2-3	NA	CASSVVGVRYTDTQYF	TGTGCCAGCAGCGTGGTCGGGGTGAGATACACAGATACGCAGTATTTT
TRBD1	13	TRBV6-6	TRBJ2-2	NA	CASKGGGTGELFF	TGTGCCAGCAAAGGGGGCGGAACCGGGGAGCTGTTTTTT
TRBD1	12	TRBV18	TRBJ2-7	NA	CASSGGQVEQYF	TGTGCCAGCTCCGGAGGACAGGTCGAGCAGTACTTC
NA	12	TRBV5-6	TRBJ2-5	few	CASSRTGETQYF	TGTGCCAGCAGCCGAACAGGGGAGACCCAGTACTTC
NA	12	TRBV12-5	TRBJ1-1	NA	CASGLLQGEAFF	TGTGCTAGTGGTTTATTACAGGGAGAAGCTTTCTTT
NA	13	TRBV29-1	TRBJ1-2	NA	CSVPDAFNYGYTF	TGCAGCGTTCCCGATGCGTTCAACTATGGCTACACCTTC
TRBD1	15	TRBV7-2	TRBJ2-7	few	CASSFGQGRRHEQYF	TGTGCCAGCAGCTTTGGACAGGGTAGGCGGCACGAGCAGTACTTC
TRBD1	16	TRBV4-1	TRBJ1-1	NA	CASSPRGDRLNTEAFF	TGCGCCAGCAGCCCCCGGGGGGACAGGCTGAACACTGAAGCTTTCTTT
NA	15	TRBV6-1	TRBJ1-5	NA	CASSDLGRSNQPQHF	TGTGCCAGCAGTGATTTAGGCAGGAGCAATCAGCCCCAGCATTTT
NA	17	TRBV27	TRBJ1-3	NA	CASRQSQAGVVGNTIYF	TGTGCCAGCAGACAGTCACAAGCAGGGGTAGTCGGAAACACCATATATTTT
NA	16	TRBV7-9	TRBJ1-5	NA	CASSLTSGVGNQPQHF	TGTGCCAGCAGCTTAACGTCAGGGGTGGGCAATCAGCCCCAGCATTTT
TRBD2	13	TRBV6-5	TRBJ2-1	once	CASSRGGYNEQFF	TGTGCCAGCAGTCGGGGAGGGTACAATGAGCAGTTCTTC
NA	15	TRBV5-1	TRBJ2-5	NA	CASLETGFVQETQYF	TGCGCCAGCTTGGAAACAGGTTTTGTCCAAGAGACCCAGTACTTC
NA	13	TRBV19	TRBJ1-1	few	CASSLAVGTEAFF	TGTGCCAGTAGCCTAGCGGTGGGCACTGAAGCTTTCTTT